This TCR beta chain was found in a study of CD4 T cells in relation to SARS-CoV-2 and coronaviruses. The ends lost 6 bases at V and 6 bases at J; junction bases unmatched: 13. The germline V gene encodes CDR1 MNHEY and CDR2 SMNVEV (reference sequence). The CDR3 length is 16 residues. The unexposed donors gave CD4+ T cells in about 2010-2018, prior to COVID-19. CD4+ T cells were isolated from the cells after 10 days of culture. Here immunoSEQ multiplex PCR was the method, and the copy in TCRdb shows in-frame clones only, minus some. The data contain approximately 25,000 clones, roughly 70% of them singletons. With respect to this clone: Its antigen is unknown.

The J gene is TRBJ2-7, the V gene TRBV27, with 11 bases fitting TRBD2. This TCR derives from a human donor in good health. The sample consisted of CD4+ T cells from PBMCs, cultured in vitro. The CDR3 protein is CASRTGLAAPKLEQYF. CDR3 coding DNA: TGTGCCAGCAGAACGGGACTAGCGGCCCCCAAGCTCGAGCAGTACTTC.